One and the same sample provided the 22 T cell receptor beta chains below, sequenced in a study of naive and memory T cell subsets. Study findings and constraints: A few larger clonotypes appeared in naive repertoires, especially CD8, possibly memory cells re-expressing CD45RA.

Two oligonucleotides, mixed equimolar, formed the beta constant-region primer covering TRBC1 and TRBC2. The ligated cDNA underwent four PCR rounds using SP2 and nested alpha and beta constant-region primers. TCRdb itself ran the UMI-ligation and nested PCR reads through MiXCR, one entry per CDR3 protein. Among roughly 92,000 distinct CDR3 sequences, roughly 12% were seen once, and the ten largest hold more than 0.13%. No antigens are known for them. Source material: naive CD4+ T cells from blood. The source of these receptors is a human donor in good health.

V and J are TRBV13 and TRBJ1-1, with no clear D. Trimming shortened V by 1 base and J by 8 bases, and 8 bases separated the two germline ends. CDR3 length: 12 residues. Germline lookup yields CDR1 PRHDT and CDR2 FYEKMQ (reference sequence). CDR3 in DNA: TGTGCCAGCAGCTTAGAAGGGAGGGAAGCTTTCTTT. It codes for CASSLEGREAFF.

In this sample, this clonotype turned up a few times. The rearrangement uses TRBV7-2 and TRBJ2-2, with 8 bases aligning to TRBD2. V was pared by 3 bases and J by 0 bases, with 12 bases of the junction left unmatched. The CDR3 extends over 19 amino acids. The germline V gene has CDR1 SGHTA and CDR2 FQGNSA. The DNA of the CDR3 is TGTGCCAGCAGCTTGGGCGGGAGGAGGACTCACGCGAACACCGGGGAGCTGTTTTTT. Encoded protein: CASSLGGRRTHANTGELFF.

This clonotype was found a few times. This sequence joins TRBV10-3 and TRBJ2-7; weak D call: TRBD1 (5 bases). The germline CDR1 and CDR2 sequences are ENHRY and SYGVKD. Trimming left V 5 bases short and J 5 bases short, with 13 bases between. This CDR3 comprises 13 residues. CDR3 loop: CAISQQVTHEQYF. CDR3 sequence (DNA): TGTGCCATCAGTCAACAGGTTACCCACGAGCAGTACTTC.

This clonotype was detected only a few times. The chain is built from TRBV6-2 or TRBV6-3 and TRBJ1-5; D call uncertain. The germline CDR1 and CDR2 sequences are MNHEY and SVGEGT. This CDR3 is 13 amino acids long. V lost 2 bases and J lost 9, with 11 bases in between. CDR3 residues: CASSYGSLGPQHF. The CDR3 DNA is TGTGCCAGCAGTTACGGCAGTTTAGGGCCCCAGCATTTT.

The gene calls are TRBV29-1 and TRBJ1-1, with D possibly matching TRBD1 (5 bases). Germline loops: CDR1 SQVTM, CDR2 ANQGSEA. V lost 3 bases and J 0 bases, leaving 14 bases between the germline ends. The CDR3 spans 15 residues. The CDR3 reads CSVDLGQRMNTEAFF. The CDR3 bases are TGCAGCGTTGATTTAGGACAAAGAATGAACACTGAAGCTTTCTTT.

This clonotype was observed a handful of times. The chain recombines TRBV28 with TRBJ2-5, with TRBD1 identical over 9 bases. CDR1 is MDHEN and CDR2 is SYDVKM in the germline V gene. This CDR3 spans 16 amino acids. The junction had 12 bases not matched to a gene; V was cut back by 6 bases and J by 4 bases. CDR3 amino acids: CASRTGTGKRGETQYF. In nucleotides, the CDR3 is TGTGCCAGCAGAACCGGGACAGGGAAAAGGGGAGAGACCCAGTACTTC.

A note on this clonotype: One base away lies a much larger clone, so this may be a sequencing read error. This chain joins TRBV20-1 and TRBJ2-7; TRBD2 is a possible D gene (6 bases). CDR1 DFQATT and CDR2 SNEGSKA come from the germline V gene (reference sequence). V lost 1 base and J 2 bases, leaving 12 bases between the germline ends. The CDR3 totals 14 residues. The CDR3 DNA sequence: TGCAGTGCTAGAGTAGGGGAGGAAGCCTACGAGCAGTACTTC. This translates into CSARVGEEAYEQYF.

The rearrangement joins TRBV15 to TRBJ2-1; perhaps TRBD1 as D (6 bases). Germline V gives CDR1 LNHNV, CDR2 YYDKDF (reference sequence). V dropped 1 base and J dropped 9 bases, with 16 bases sitting between them. The CDR3 is 15 residues long. DNA for the CDR3: TGTGCCACCAGCAGAGGCCAGACAGGCATCGGTGAGCAGTTCTTC. Encoded protein: CATSRGQTGIGEQFF.

Here the CDR3 DNA reads TGCAGTGCTAGGAGCATTACGCAGTATTTT. It translates to CSARSITQYF. The chain couples TRBV20-1 to TRBJ2-3; D gene unclear. V lost 3 bases and J 8 bases, leaving 6 bases between the germline ends. The V gene's germline CDR1 is DFQATT and CDR2 SNEGSKA (reference sequence). The CDR3 has 10 residues.

The CDR3 nucleotides are TGTGCCAGCAGCTTAACCGATAACTTCAACTCACCCCTCCACTTT. This sequence encodes CASSLTDNFNSPLHF. The V and J genes are TRBV7-3 and TRBJ1-6, with D hard to call. This CDR3 has 15 residues. CDR1 and CDR2 (germline): SGHTA, FQGTGA. V shed 0 bases and J shed 10 bases, with 13 bases lying between them.

This clonotype was observed a few times. The CDR3 loop reads CATSETTGKRGFF. The CDR3 nucleotides read TGTGCCACCAGTGAGACCACCGGGAAAAGGGGTTTCTTC. The chain uses TRBV24-1 and TRBJ2-1; D is tentatively TRBD1 or TRBD2 (5 bases each). V dropped 4 bases and J dropped 16 bases, with 19 bases sitting between them. CDR3 length: 13 residues. In germline, CDR1 is KGHDR, CDR2 SFDVKD.

The gene calls are TRBV14 and TRBJ2-1; possible D gene TRBD2, 6 bases. Germline CDR1 reads SGHDN; CDR2 reads FVKESK. There are 14 residues in the CDR3. Trimming left V 6 bases short and J 8 bases short, with 17 bases between. CDR3: CASRVRETSHEQFF. The DNA of the CDR3 is TGTGCCAGCAGGGTCCGGGAGACGTCGCATGAGCAGTTCTTC.

In this sample, this clonotype turned up a few times. V is TRBV10-3 and J is TRBJ1-5; D may be TRBD1 (5 bases). This CDR3 is 14 amino acids long. CDR1 and CDR2 (germline): ENHRY, SYGVKD. The V gene lost 4 bases and the J gene lost 0 bases, with 7 bases spanning the gap. The CDR3 region is CAISGGNSNQPQHF. The CDR3 nucleotides are TGTGCCATCAGTGGGGGGAATAGCAATCAGCCCCAGCATTTT.

CDR3 sequence (DNA): TGCGCCAGCAGCCAAGTTACAGGGTTCGACACCGGGGAGCTGTTTTTT. This sequence encodes CASSQVTGFDTGELFF. This chain links TRBV4-3 with TRBJ2-2, with D tentatively TRBD1 (6 bases). CDR3 length: 16 residues. The germline gives CDR1 LGHNA, CDR2 YSLEER. V lost 1 base, J lost 3 bases, and 12 bases lay in between.

The table lists this clonotype with many counts. The chain employs TRBV19 and TRBJ1-3; TRBD1 aligns across 7 bases. Germline V gives CDR1 LNHDA, CDR2 SQIVND (reference sequence). CDR3 length equals 16 residues. The V segment lost 4 bases and the J segment 4 bases; nucleotides outside the gene matches: 10. CDR3 DNA sequence: TGTGCCAGTAGTACCGTCGGGACAGCAAGAGGAAACACCATATATTTT. It yields the protein CASSTVGTARGNTIYF. The variable domain in full, completed from reference TRBV19 and TRBJ1-3, reads DGGITQSPKYLFRKEGQNVTLSCEQNLNHDAMYWYRQDPGQGLRLIYYSQIVNDFQKGDIAEGYSVSREKKESFPLTVTSAQKNPTAFYLCASSTVGTARGNTIYFGEGSWLTVV.

This clonotype has a count of ten or more. The gene calls are TRBV10-3 and TRBJ1-1; TRBD1 matches at 7 bases. In germline, CDR1 is ENHRY, CDR2 SYGVKD. This CDR3 comprises 12 residues. V trimming: 10 bases; J trimming: 6 bases; junction bases outside the gene matches: 8. CDR3 protein: CATSDRVAEAFF. CDR3 in DNA: TGTGCCACCTCAGACAGGGTAGCTGAAGCTTTCTTT.

This clonotype was detected a few times. The chain employs TRBV12-3 or TRBV12-4 and TRBJ1-5; D gene uncertain. The CDR3 runs to 16 residues. The germline V and J ends were trimmed by 4 bases and 3 bases, with 16 bases remaining between them. CDR3 sequence reads: CASSSPRGVHNQPQHF. In DNA, the CDR3 is TGTGCCAGCAGTTCTCCCCGTGGGGTTCACAATCAGCCCCAGCATTTT.

This clonotype came up a few times. The V call is TRBV28, the J call TRBJ1-6; 9 nucleotides align to TRBD1. Germline-derived CDR1 and CDR2 are MDHEN and SYDVKM. The trim removed 5 bases at V and 8 bases at J, leaving 4 bases unmatched. This CDR3 has 14 residues. The CDR3 coding sequence is TGTGCCAGCAGTATCAGACAGGGGGATTCACCCCTCCACTTT. Translated, it gives CASSIRQGDSPLHF.

This clonotype turned up a few times. This chain links TRBV6-6 with TRBJ1-6; D is undetermined. Germline assignment: CDR1 MNHNY and CDR2 SVGAGI (reference sequence). The V gene lost 1 base and the J gene lost 6 bases, with 7 bases spanning the gap. This CDR3 is built from 14 residues. The CDR3 DNA is TGTGCCAGCAGTTACTTGGGGAGTAATTCACCCCTCCACTTT. It yields the protein CASSYLGSNSPLHF.

The genes are TRBV15 and TRBJ2-1; 10 bases line up with TRBD2. V gave up 5 bases and J gave up 10 bases; unmatched junction bases: 5. Germline V gene lookup returns CDR1 LNHNV and CDR2 YYDKDF (reference sequence). This CDR3 is built from 13 residues. The CDR3 protein is CATSPRTSGEQFF. The CDR3 coding sequence is TGTGCCACCAGCCCGCGGACTAGCGGAGAGCAGTTCTTC.

The chain joins TRBV18 to TRBJ2-7; D uncertain. This CDR3 comprises 15 residues. Looked up from germline, CDR1 is KGHSH and CDR2 is LQKENI. V lost 3 bases and J 3 bases, leaving 15 bases between the germline ends. The CDR3 spells CASSPPTGQLYEQYF. Here the CDR3 DNA reads TGTGCCAGCTCACCCCCCACGGGCCAACTCTACGAGCAGTACTTC.

This clonotype was counted at least ten times. The chain employs TRBV20-1 and TRBJ2-7; D may be TRBD1 or TRBD2 (6 bases each). V dropped 5 bases and J dropped 5 bases, with 22 bases sitting between them. Germline V lookup: CDR1 DFQATT, CDR2 SNEGSKA (reference sequence). This CDR3 spans 15 amino acids. This CDR3 is CSAPMWAEGGDEQYF. The CDR3 nucleotides read TGCAGTGCTCCTATGTGGGCGGAGGGGGGCGACGAGCAGTACTTC.